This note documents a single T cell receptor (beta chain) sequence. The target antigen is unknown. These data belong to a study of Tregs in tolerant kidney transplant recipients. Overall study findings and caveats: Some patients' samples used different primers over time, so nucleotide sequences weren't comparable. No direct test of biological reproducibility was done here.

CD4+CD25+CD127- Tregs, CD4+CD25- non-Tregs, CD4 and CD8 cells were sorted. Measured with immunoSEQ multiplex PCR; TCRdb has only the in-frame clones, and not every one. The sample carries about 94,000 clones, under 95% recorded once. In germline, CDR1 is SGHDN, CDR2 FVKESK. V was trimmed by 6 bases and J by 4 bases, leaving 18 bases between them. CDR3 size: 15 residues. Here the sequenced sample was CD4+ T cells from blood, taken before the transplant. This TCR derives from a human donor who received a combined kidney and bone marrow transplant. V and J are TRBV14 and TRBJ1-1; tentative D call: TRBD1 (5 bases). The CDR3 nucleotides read TGTGCCAGCAGTCTTCAGGGTTTAAGCTCCACTGAAGCTTTCTTT. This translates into CASSLQGLSSTEAFF.